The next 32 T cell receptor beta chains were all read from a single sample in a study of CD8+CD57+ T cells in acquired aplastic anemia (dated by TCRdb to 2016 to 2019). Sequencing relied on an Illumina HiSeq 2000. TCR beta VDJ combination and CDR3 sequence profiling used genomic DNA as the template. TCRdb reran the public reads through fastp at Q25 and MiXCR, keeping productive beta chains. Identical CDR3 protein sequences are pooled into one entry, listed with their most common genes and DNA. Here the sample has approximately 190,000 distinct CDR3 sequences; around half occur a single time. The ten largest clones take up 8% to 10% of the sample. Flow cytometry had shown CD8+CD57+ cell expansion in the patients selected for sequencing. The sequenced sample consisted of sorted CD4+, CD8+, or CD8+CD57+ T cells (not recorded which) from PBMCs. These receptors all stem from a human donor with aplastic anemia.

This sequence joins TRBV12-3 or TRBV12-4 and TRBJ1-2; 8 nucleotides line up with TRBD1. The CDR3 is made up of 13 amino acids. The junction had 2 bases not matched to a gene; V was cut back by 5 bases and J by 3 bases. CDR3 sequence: CASSGTGDYGYTF. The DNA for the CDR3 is TGTGCCAGCAGTGGGACAGGTGACTATGGCTACACCTTC.

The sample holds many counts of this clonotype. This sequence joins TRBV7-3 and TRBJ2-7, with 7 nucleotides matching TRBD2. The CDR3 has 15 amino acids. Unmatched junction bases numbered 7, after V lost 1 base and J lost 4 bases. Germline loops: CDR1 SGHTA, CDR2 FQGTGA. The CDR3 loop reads CASSLRGGSLYEQYF. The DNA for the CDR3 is TGTGCCAGCAGCTTAAGGGGCGGGAGTCTGTACGAGCAGTACTTC.

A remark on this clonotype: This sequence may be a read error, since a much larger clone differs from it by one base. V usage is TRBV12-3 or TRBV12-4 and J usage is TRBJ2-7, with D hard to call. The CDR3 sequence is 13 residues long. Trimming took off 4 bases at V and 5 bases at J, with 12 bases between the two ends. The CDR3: CASSSFLSHEQYF. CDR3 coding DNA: TGTGCCAGCAGTTCATTCCTGAGCCACGAGCAGTACTTC.

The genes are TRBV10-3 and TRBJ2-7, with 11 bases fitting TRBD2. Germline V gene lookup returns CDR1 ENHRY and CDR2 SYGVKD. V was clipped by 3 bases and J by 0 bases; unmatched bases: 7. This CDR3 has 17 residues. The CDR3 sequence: CAISDPGGTSGSYEQYF. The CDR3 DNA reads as TGTGCCATCAGTGATCCCGGGGGGACTAGCGGCTCCTACGAGCAGTACTTC.

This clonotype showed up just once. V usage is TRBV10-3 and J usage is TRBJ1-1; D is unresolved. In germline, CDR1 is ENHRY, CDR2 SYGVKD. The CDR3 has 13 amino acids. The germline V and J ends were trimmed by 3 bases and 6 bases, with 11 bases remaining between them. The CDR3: CAISDIGSAEAFF. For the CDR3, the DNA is TGTGCCATCAGTGACATAGGAAGCGCTGAAGCTTTCTTT.

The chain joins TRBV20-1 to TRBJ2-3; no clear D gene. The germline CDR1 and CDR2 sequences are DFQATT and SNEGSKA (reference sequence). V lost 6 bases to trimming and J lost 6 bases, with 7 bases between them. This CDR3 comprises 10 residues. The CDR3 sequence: CSAFKDTQYF. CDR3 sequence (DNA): TGCAGTGCCTTTAAGGATACGCAGTATTTT.

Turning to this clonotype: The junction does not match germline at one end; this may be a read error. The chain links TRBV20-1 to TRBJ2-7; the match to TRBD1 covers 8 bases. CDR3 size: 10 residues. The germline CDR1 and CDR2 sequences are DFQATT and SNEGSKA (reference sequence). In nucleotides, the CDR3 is TGCAGTGCTCCCCGGGACAGGTCTCACTTC. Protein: CSAPRDRSHF.

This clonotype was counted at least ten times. The CDR3 loop reads CASSRQFSSYNEQFF. The CDR3, as DNA: TGTGCCAGTAGTCGACAGTTCTCCTCCTACAATGAGCAGTTCTTC. This chain connects TRBV19 to TRBJ2-1, with a weak D call TRBD1 (5 bases). The V end was cut by 5 bases, the J end by 0 bases, with 11 bases between. CDR1 is LNHDA and CDR2 is SQIVND in the germline V gene (reference sequence). This CDR3 has 15 residues.

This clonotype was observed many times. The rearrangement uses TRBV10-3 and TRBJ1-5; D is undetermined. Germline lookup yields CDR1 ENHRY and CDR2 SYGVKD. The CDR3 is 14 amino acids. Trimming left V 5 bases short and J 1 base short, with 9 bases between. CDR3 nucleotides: TGTGCCATCAGTCGAACCGGGAGCAATCAGCCCCAGCATTTT. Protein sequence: CAISRTGSNQPQHF.

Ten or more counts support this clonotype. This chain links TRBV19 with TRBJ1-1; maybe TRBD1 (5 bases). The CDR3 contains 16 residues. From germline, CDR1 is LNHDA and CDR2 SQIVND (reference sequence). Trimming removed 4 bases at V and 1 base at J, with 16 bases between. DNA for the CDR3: TGTGCCAGTAGTACGGGACGGTGGGGAGAGAACACTGAAGCTTTCTTT. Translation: CASSTGRWGENTEAFF.

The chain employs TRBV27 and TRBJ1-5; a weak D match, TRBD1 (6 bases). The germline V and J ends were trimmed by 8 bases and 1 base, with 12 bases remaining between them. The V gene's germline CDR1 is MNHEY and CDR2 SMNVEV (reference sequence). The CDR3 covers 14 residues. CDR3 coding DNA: TGTGCCAGCCAGTTAGGGGGAAGCAATCAGCCCCAGCATTTT. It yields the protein CASQLGGSNQPQHF.

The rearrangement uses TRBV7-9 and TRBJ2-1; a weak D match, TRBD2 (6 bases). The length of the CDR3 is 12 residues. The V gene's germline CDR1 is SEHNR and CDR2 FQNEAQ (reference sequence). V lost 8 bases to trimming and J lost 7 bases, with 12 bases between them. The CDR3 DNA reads TGTGCCAGCGGACTTGGGGGGAATGAGCAGTTCTTC. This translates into CASGLGGNEQFF.

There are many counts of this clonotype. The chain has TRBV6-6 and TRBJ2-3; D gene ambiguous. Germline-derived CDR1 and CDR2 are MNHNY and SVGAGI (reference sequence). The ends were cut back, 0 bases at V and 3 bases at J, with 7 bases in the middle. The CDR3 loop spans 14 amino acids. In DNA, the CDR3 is TGTGCCAGCAGTTACTCGGAAAGTACAGATACGCAGTATTTT. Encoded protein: CASSYSESTDTQYF.

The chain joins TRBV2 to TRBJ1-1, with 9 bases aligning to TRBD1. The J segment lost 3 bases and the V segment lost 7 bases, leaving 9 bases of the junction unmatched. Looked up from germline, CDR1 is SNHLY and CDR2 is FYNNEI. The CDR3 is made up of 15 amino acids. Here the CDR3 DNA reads TGTGCCAGCACCGGGACAGGGATTGGGTACACTGAAGCTTTCTTT. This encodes CASTGTGIGYTEAFF.

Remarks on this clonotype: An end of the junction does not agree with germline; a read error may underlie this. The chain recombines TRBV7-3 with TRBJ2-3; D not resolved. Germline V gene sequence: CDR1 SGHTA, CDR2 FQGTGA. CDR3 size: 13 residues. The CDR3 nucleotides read TGTGCCACCAGCCCAACCTACACAGATACGCAGTATTTT. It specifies CATSPTYTDTQYF.

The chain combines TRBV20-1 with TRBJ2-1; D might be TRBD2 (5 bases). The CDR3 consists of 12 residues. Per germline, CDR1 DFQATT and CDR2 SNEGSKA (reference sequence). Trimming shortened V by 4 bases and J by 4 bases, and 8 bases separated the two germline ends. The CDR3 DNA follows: TGCAGTGCTACCCGGGAATACAATGAGCAGTTCTTC. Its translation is CSATREYNEQFF.

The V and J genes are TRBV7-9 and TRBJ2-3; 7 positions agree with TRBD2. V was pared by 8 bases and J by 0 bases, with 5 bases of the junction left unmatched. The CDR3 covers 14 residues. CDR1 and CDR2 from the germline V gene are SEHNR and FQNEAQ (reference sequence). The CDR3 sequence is CASGRGRSTDTQYF. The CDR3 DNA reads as TGTGCCAGCGGGAGGGGACGGAGCACAGATACGCAGTATTTT.

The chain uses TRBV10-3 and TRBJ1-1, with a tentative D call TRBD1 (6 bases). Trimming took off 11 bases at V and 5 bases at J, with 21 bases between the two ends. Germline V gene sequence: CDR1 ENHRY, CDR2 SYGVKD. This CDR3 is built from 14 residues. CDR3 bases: TGTGCCTCACAGGGATCAGGGGCCATTACTGAAGCTTTCTTT. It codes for CASQGSGAITEAFF.

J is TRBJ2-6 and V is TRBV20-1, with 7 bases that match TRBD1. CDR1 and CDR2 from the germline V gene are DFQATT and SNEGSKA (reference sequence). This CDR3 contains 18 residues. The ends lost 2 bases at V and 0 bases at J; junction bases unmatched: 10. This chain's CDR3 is CSARSRDSLLSGANVLTF. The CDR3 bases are TGCAGTGCTAGATCCCGGGACAGTCTCCTCTCTGGGGCCAACGTCCTGACTTTC.

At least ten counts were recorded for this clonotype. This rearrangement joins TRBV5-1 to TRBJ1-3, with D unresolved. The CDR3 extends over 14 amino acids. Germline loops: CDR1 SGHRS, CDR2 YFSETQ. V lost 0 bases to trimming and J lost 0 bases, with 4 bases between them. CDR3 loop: CASSLGLSGNTIYF. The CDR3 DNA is TGCGCCAGCAGCTTGGGACTCTCTGGAAACACCATATATTTT.

CDR3 bases: TGTGCCATCAGGGACGGAGCTAACTATGGCTACACCTTC. Its translation: CAIRDGANYGYTF. This sequence joins TRBV10-3 and TRBJ1-2; no clear D. The V gene lost 6 bases and the J gene lost 0 bases, with 8 bases spanning the gap. The CDR3 covers 13 residues. Germline V gene lookup returns CDR1 ENHRY and CDR2 SYGVKD.

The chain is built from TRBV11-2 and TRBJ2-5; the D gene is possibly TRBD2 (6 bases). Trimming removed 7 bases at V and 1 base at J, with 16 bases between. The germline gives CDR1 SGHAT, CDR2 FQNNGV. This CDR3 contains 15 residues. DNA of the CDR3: TGTGCCAGCAACCCAAAGGGGAGGTCCCAAGAGACCCAGTACTTC. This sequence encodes CASNPKGRSQETQYF.

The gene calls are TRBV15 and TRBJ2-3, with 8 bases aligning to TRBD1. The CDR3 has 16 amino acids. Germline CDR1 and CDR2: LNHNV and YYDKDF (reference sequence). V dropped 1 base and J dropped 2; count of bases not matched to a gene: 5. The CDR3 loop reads CATSRGRTGNTDTQYF. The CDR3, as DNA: TGTGCCACCAGCAGAGGGAGGACAGGGAACACAGATACGCAGTATTTT.

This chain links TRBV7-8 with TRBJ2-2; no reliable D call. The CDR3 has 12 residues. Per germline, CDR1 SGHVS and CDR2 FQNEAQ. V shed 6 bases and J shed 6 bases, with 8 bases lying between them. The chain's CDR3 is CASRGWAGELFF. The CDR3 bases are TGTGCCAGCAGGGGGTGGGCCGGGGAGCTGTTTTTT.

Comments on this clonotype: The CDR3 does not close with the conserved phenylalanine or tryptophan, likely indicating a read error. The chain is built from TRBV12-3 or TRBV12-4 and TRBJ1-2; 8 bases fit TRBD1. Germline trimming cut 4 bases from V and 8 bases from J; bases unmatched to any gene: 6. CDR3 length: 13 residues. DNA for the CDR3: TGTGCCAGCAGTTACCACGGACAGGGCGGCTACACCTCC. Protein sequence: CASSYHGQGGYTS.

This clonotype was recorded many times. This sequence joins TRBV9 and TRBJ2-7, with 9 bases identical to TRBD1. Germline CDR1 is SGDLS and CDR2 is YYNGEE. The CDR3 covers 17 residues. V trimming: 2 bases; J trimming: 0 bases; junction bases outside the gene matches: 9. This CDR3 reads CASSVSPGGQGSYEQYF. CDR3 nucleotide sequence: TGTGCCAGCAGCGTCTCCCCAGGGGGACAGGGCTCCTACGAGCAGTACTTC.

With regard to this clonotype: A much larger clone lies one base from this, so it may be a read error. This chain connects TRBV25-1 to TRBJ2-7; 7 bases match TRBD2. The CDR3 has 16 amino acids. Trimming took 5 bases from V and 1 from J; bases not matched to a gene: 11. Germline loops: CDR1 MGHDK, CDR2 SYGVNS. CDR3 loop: CASSYTGLDSSYEQYF. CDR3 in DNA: TGTGCCAGCAGTTACACAGGACTAGATTCGTCCTACGAGCAGTACTTC.

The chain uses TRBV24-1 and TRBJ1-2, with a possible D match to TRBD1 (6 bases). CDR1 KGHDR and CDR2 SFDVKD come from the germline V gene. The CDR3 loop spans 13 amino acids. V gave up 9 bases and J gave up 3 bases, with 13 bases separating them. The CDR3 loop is CATLGGNDYGYTF. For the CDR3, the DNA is TGTGCCACCCTAGGGGGGAATGACTATGGCTACACCTTC.

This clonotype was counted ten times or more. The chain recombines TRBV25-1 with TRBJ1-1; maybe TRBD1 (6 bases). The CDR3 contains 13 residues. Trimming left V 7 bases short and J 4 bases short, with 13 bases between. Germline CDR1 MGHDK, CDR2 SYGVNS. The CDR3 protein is CASMGRGGTEAFF. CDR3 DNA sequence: TGTGCCAGCATGGGCAGGGGCGGCACTGAAGCTTTCTTT.

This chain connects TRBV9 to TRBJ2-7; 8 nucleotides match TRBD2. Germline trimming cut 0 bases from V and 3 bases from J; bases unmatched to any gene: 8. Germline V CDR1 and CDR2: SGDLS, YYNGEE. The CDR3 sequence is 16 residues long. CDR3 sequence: CASSVEASGGYYEQYF. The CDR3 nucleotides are TGTGCCAGCAGCGTAGAGGCCAGCGGGGGCTACTACGAGCAGTACTTC.

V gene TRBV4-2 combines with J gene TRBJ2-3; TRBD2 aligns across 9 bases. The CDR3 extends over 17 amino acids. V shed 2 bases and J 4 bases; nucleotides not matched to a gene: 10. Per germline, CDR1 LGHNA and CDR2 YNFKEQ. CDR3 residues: CASSQSRDSGSADTQYF. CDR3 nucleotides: TGTGCCAGCAGCCAATCTAGGGATAGCGGGAGCGCAGATACGCAGTATTTT.

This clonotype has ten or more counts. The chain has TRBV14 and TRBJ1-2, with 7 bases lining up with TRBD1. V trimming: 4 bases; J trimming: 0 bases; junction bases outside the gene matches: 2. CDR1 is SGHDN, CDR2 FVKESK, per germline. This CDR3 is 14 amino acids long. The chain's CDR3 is CASSPDRTNYGYTF. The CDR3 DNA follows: TGTGCCAGCAGCCCGGACAGGACTAACTATGGCTACACCTTC.